This T cell receptor beta chain was recovered during a study of cytomegalovirus exposure and HLA in healthy donors. Study observations and caveats: Later analysis revealed greater clonal expansion in HLA-associated TCR beta chains than in equally common others. The HLA-A and HLA-B alleles of most subjects were reportedly predicted accurately from TCR beta sequences. There were some public TCRs occurring in many donors, but most TCR sequences were rare.

A multiplex PCR was run with 60 Vbeta primers and 13 Jbeta primers. TCRdb's copy holds only in-frame clones and misses some; the assay was immunoSEQ multiplex PCR. Here the sample spans under 90,000 clones, 70% being singletons. Concerning this clone: What it recognizes is unknown.

Source material: PBMCs. This sequence was found in a woman between 50 and 59 years old in good health and CMV-seropositive.

The CDR3 protein is CASSPGTAPGNTIYF. Here the CDR3 DNA reads TGTGCCAGCAGCCCCGGGACAGCCCCTGGAAACACCATATATTTT. The V call is TRBV5-6, the J call TRBJ1-3; 7 bases are shared with TRBD1. Trimming at V came to 4 bases and at J to 2 bases, leaving 6 bases not matched to a gene. The germline V gene encodes CDR1 SGHDT and CDR2 YYEEEE. There are 15 residues in the CDR3.